This TCR beta chain was sequenced in a study of T cell responses to AZD1222 COVID-19 vaccine. V gave up 4 bases and J gave up 3 bases, with 13 bases separating them. Germline V CDR1 and CDR2: MNHEY, SVGAGI. The CDR3 has 15 residues. This clone was picked up one time. This table comes from immunoSEQ multiplex PCR, and its TCRdb copy is limited to in-frame clones, with some not included. The table has 95,000 to 150,000 clones, 80% to 90% seen once. The sequence was collected from an adult in good health. Sample: peripheral blood, taken on day 0 of AZD1222 vaccination. The rearrangement links TRBV6-5 to TRBJ2-1; a weak D match, TRBD2 (5 bases). The CDR3 region has the DNA TGTGCCAGCAGTTCCCACTGGGAGAACTACAATGAGCAGTTCTTC. As protein: CASSSHWENYNEQFF.